Shown below are 22 T cell receptor beta chains from a single sample sequenced in a study of blood T cells in healthy people across ages. Sample-barcoded 5' priming and a J-beta primer mix drove a second PCR of roughly 6 to 12 cycles. TCRdb processed the 5' RACE reads anew with MiXCR; each CDR3 protein has one entry. Counted here are approximately 830,000 distinct CDR3 sequences, about 62% occurring once; the ten biggest clones make up around 30%. Sequenced material: blood. Every receptor here comes from a man aged 30-40 years in good health.

This chain connects TRBV7-2 to TRBJ1-5, with D uncertain. This CDR3 contains 14 residues. Germline loops: CDR1 SGHTA, CDR2 FQGNSA. The V end was cut by 6 bases, the J end by 7 bases, with 16 bases between. CDR3 loop: CASSLKRLGQPQHF. CDR3 coding DNA: TGTGCCAGCAGTCTAAAACGACTGGGACAGCCCCAGCATTTT.

On this clonotype: One end of the junction varies from germline; a read error may be responsible. V and J are TRBV11-1 and TRBJ2-1; 9 positions match TRBD2. Germline CDR1 SGHAT, CDR2 FQDESV (reference sequence). CDR3 length equals 16 residues. In DNA form, the CDR3 reads TGTACCAGCAGCTTAGATAGGGCGGGGGGGCCCAATGAGCAGTTCTTC. Translated: CTSSLDRAGGPNEQFF.

This chain links TRBV7-9 with TRBJ2-1, with 7 nucleotides matching TRBD1. This CDR3 has 14 residues. The J segment lost 10 bases and the V segment lost 5 bases, leaving 11 bases of the junction unmatched. Germline loops: CDR1 SEHNR, CDR2 FQNEAQ (reference sequence). CDR3 residues: CASSIRDSLREQFF. CDR3 in DNA: TGTGCCAGCAGCATACGGGACAGCCTGAGGGAGCAGTTCTTC.

CDR3 sequence reads: CASSFSTSRDTQYF. CDR3 DNA: TGTGCCAGCAGCTTCTCGACTAGCCGCGATACGCAGTATTTT. J is TRBJ2-3 and V is TRBV9; TRBD2 matches 7 bases. Germline trimming cut 4 bases from V and 6 bases from J; bases unmatched to any gene: 8. Germline CDR1 reads SGDLS; CDR2 reads YYNGEE. The CDR3 covers 14 residues.

The chain combines TRBV15 with TRBJ1-5; a weak D match, TRBD1 (5 bases). Trimming took 0 bases from V and 5 from J, leaving 11 bases between them. The length of the CDR3 is 15 residues. Germline assignment: CDR1 LNHNV and CDR2 YYDKDF (reference sequence). Here the CDR3 DNA reads TGTGCCACCAGCAGAGATCGGACACCACATCAGCCCCAGCATTTT. It encodes CATSRDRTPHQPQHF.

This sequence joins TRBV29-1 and TRBJ2-7; possibly TRBD1 for D (5 bases). The CDR3 is 12 residues long. The germline gives CDR1 SQVTM, CDR2 ANQGSEA. The V and J ends lost 2 bases and 10 bases respectively, with 15 bases between them. The CDR3 sequence: CSVETGQLAQYF. The CDR3 DNA reads TGCAGCGTTGAAACCGGACAATTGGCCCAGTACTTC.

J is TRBJ2-7 and V is TRBV3-1; no reliable D call. Germline CDR1 and CDR2: LGHDT and YNNKEL (reference sequence). Trimming stripped 1 base from V and 2 bases from J, with 12 bases between. The CDR3 length is 15 residues. The CDR3 is CASSQGNSWTYEQYF. Here the CDR3 DNA reads TGTGCCAGCAGCCAAGGTAACAGCTGGACCTACGAGCAGTACTTC.

This chain joins TRBV20-1 and TRBJ2-3; D remains ambiguous. Trimming cost V 6 bases and J 4 bases, with 8 bases left between them. This CDR3 is 11 amino acids long. Looked up from germline, CDR1 is DFQATT and CDR2 is SNEGSKA (reference sequence). The CDR3 coding sequence is TGCAGTGCGACGAGCGCAGATACGCAGTATTTT. It is translated as CSATSADTQYF.

The chain employs TRBV11-2 and TRBJ2-4, with no clear D. V lost 2 bases and J lost 8, with 4 bases in between. The CDR3 consists of 11 residues. Germline-derived CDR1 and CDR2 are SGHAT and FQNNGV. The CDR3 region is CASSLMDIQYF. Written as DNA, the CDR3 is TGTGCCAGCAGCTTAATGGACATTCAGTACTTC.

J is TRBJ2-6 and V is TRBV9; 11 nucleotides line up with TRBD1. CDR3 length equals 18 residues. Germline V gene data show CDR1 as SGDLS and CDR2 as YYNGEE. The trim removed 1 base at V and 4 bases at J, leaving 7 bases unmatched. CDR3 in DNA: TGTGCCAGCAGCGTACTTGGACAGGGGGCGCCCGGGGCCAACGTCCTGACTTTC. Its translation: CASSVLGQGAPGANVLTF.

The rearrangement joins TRBV7-9 to TRBJ2-2; D is perhaps TRBD1 (6 bases). This CDR3 is 17 amino acids long. The germline V gene encodes CDR1 SEHNR and CDR2 FQNEAQ (reference sequence). Deletions cut 2 bases from V and 4 bases from J, with 17 bases between. The CDR3 sequence is CASSLRDKPLGTGELFF. The CDR3 DNA follows: TGTGCCAGCAGCTTAAGGGACAAACCCCTAGGCACCGGGGAGCTGTTTTTT.

This clonotype was found a few times. This sequence joins TRBV7-2 and TRBJ2-7; D remains ambiguous. The CDR3 is made up of 14 amino acids. The germline V gene has CDR1 SGHTA and CDR2 FQGNSA. The ends were cut back, 5 bases at V and 2 bases at J, with 13 bases in the middle. The CDR3 bases are TGTGCCAGCAGCCCCCCCCACGGGCCCTACGAGCAGTACTTC. The encoded protein is CASSPPHGPYEQYF.

The V and J genes are TRBV10-3 and TRBJ2-4; 9 bases are shared with TRBD1. This CDR3 comprises 17 residues. Germline values: CDR1 ENHRY, CDR2 SYGVKD. V gave up 0 bases and J gave up 2 bases; unmatched junction bases: 5. CDR3 nucleotide sequence: TGTGCCATCAGTGAGTCTGGGGGACAGGGCACCAAAAACATTCAGTACTTC. This sequence encodes CAISESGGQGTKNIQYF.

This clonotype was counted only a few times. The rearrangement joins TRBV29-1 to TRBJ2-3; 14 bases agree with TRBD2. Germline V lookup: CDR1 SQVTM, CDR2 ANQGSEA. CDR3 size: 17 residues. V was clipped by 4 bases and J by 5 bases; unmatched bases: 11. CDR3 in amino acids: CSVGGLAGVFGGDTQYF. The CDR3 coding sequence is TGCAGCGTTGGGGGACTAGCGGGGGTCTTCGGCGGAGATACGCAGTATTTT.

This chain connects TRBV20-1 to TRBJ2-7; D is uncertain. Germline CDR1 and CDR2: DFQATT and SNEGSKA (reference sequence). This CDR3 is 13 amino acids long. V gave up 4 bases and J gave up 1 base, with 11 bases separating them. For the CDR3, the DNA is TGCAGTGCTATCTCCCGGTCTTCCTACGAGCAGTACTTC. It translates to CSAISRSSYEQYF.

DNA for the CDR3: TGTGCCAGCAGTTACGGCGCAGGGGGGTTAGGCTATGGCTACACCTTC. Protein sequence: CASSYGAGGLGYGYTF. This chain connects TRBV6-5 to TRBJ1-2, with 7 nucleotides matching TRBD1. V lost 2 bases to trimming and J lost 4 bases; unmatched junction nucleotides: 10. The CDR3 consists of 16 residues. Germline CDR1 MNHEY, CDR2 SVGAGI.

The chain combines TRBV7-2 with TRBJ2-3; D possibly corresponds to TRBD1 (7 bases). Trimming took off 0 bases at V and 3 bases at J, with 13 bases between the two ends. Germline CDR1 and CDR2: SGHTA and FQGNSA. The CDR3 is 16 residues long. The CDR3 loop is CASSLARGRGTDTQYF. CDR3 coding DNA: TGTGCCAGCAGCTTAGCGCGGGGCAGGGGGACAGATACGCAGTATTTT.

The chain combines TRBV10-2 with TRBJ1-2; 9 nucleotides align to TRBD1. Per germline, CDR1 WSHSY and CDR2 SAAADI. The CDR3 consists of 15 residues. V lost 2 bases and J lost 6; bases outside the gene matches: 7. The chain's CDR3 is CASSEMGQGGDGYTF. Written as DNA, the CDR3 is TGCGCCAGCAGTGAGATGGGACAGGGCGGAGATGGCTACACCTTC.

This clonotype was recorded only once. This rearrangement joins TRBV18 to TRBJ2-7; 12 bases map to TRBD2. J lost 4 bases, V lost 3 bases, and 10 bases had no gene match. CDR3 length equals 17 residues. In germline, CDR1 is KGHSH, CDR2 LQKENI. CDR3 bases: TGTGCCAGCTCACCTTCTCCTAGCGGGGGGGACAATTACGAGCAGTACTTC. This sequence encodes CASSPSPSGGDNYEQYF. The full variable domain, in which reference TRBV18 and TRBJ2-7 provide the parts outside the CDR3, is NAGVMQNPRHLVRRRGQEARLRCSPMKGHSHVYWYRQLPEEGLKFMVYLQKENIIDESGMPKERFSAEFPKEGPSILRIQQVVRGDSAAYFCASSPSPSGGDNYEQYFGPGTRLTVT.

J is TRBJ2-7 and V is TRBV2; tentative D call: TRBD2 (6 bases). CDR3 length: 14 residues. V was clipped by 5 bases and J by 2 bases, with 13 bases between them. Per germline, CDR1 SNHLY and CDR2 FYNNEI. For the CDR3, the DNA is TGTGCCAGCAGTTTGCGGGACGTCGCCTACGAGCAGTACTTC. It encodes CASSLRDVAYEQYF.

The J gene is TRBJ2-1, the V gene TRBV5-5; D possibly corresponds to TRBD1 (6 bases). The CDR3 extends over 15 amino acids. Deletions cut 6 bases from V and 5 bases from J, with 18 bases between. Per the germline V gene, CDR1 is SGHKS and CDR2 is YYEKEE (reference sequence). CDR3 bases: TGTGCCAGCACCTTAATCCACAGGGAGAACAATGAGCAGTTCTTC. This encodes CASTLIHRENNEQFF.

The chain joins TRBV5-1 to TRBJ2-7; 7 bases are a match to TRBD1. CDR3 length: 14 residues. Per germline, CDR1 SGHRS and CDR2 YFSETQ. J gave up 2 bases and V 5 bases, and 7 bases lay outside the gene matches. CDR3 amino acids: CASSKGQSPYEQYF. Written as DNA, the CDR3 is TGCGCCAGCAGTAAGGGACAGTCCCCCTACGAGCAGTACTTC.